These T cell receptor beta chains were read from a single sample in a study of patients and donors after allogeneic stem cell transplantation. TCRdb fed the RT-PCR reads into MiXCR, producing one record per CDR3 protein. The data hold approximately 140,000 distinct CDR3 sequences, with about two fifths observed a single time. The sample comprised blood, either unsorted or a sorted T cell fraction (not recorded which). Receptors originate from a human donor who was either an allogeneic HSCT recipient or a stem cell or donor lymphocyte infusion donor (not recorded which). It is not recorded whose cells these are; they may come from a transplant donor. CDR3s include the opening cysteine and the closing phenylalanine or tryptophan. A D gene is named only where the DNA matches it firmly. Clone sizes are given selectively: once, few, many, or a class where the clone is expanded.

NA,NA,TRBV20-1,TRBJ1-2,TGCAGTGCCCGATCTGCACGGGATAACTATGGCTACACCTTC,CSARSARDNYGYTF
NA,TRBD1,TRBV6-5,TRBJ2-1,TGTGCCAGCAGCCGACCGGGACAGGGCTTCAATGAGCAGTTCTTC,CASSRPGQGFNEQFF
NA,NA,TRBV7-8,TRBJ2-2,TGTGCCAGCAGTGCAGACTTAGCCGGGGAGCTGTTTTTT,CASSADLAGELFF
few,NA,TRBV3-1,TRBJ1-5,TGTGCCAGCAGCCAAGACCCCTCACAGGGTTCAAGGAAGGTCCAGCATTTT,CASSQDPSQGSRKVQHF
NA,TRBD1,TRBV6-2/TRBV6-3,TRBJ1-5,TGTGCCAGCAGTAATACTCCGACGACAGGGTATGTGCAGCCCCAGCATTTT,CASSNTPTTGYVQPQHF
NA,NA,TRBV7-9,TRBJ1-6,TGTGCCAGCAGCCCGCGGACGTATTCACCCCTCCACTTT,CASSPRTYSPLHF
NA,NA,TRBV5-1,TRBJ1-5,TGCGCCAGCAGCCTGGAGGGGGACAATCAGCCCCAGCATTTT,CASSLEGDNQPQHF
NA,TRBD1,TRBV6-5,TRBJ1-6,TGTGCCACCCTTCAATCCGCCGGGACAGTCAATTCACCCCTCCACTTT,CATLQSAGTVNSPLHF
once,TRBD2,TRBV3-1,TRBJ2-1,TGTGCCAGCAGCCAAGATCGAAGGACTAGCGGGACCAACTACAATGAGCAGTTCTTC,CASSQDRRTSGTNYNEQFF
NA,NA,TRBV20-1,TRBJ1-2,TGCAGTGCTTCAGACAGGATTCACTATGGCTACACCTTC,CSASDRIHYGYTF
NA,TRBD1,TRBV4-3,TRBJ1-6,TGCGCCAGCAGCCTGGGACAGCCGAGCTCCTATAATTCACCCCTCCACTTT,CASSLGQPSSYNSPLHF
NA,NA,TRBV6-6,TRBJ1-3,TGTGCCAGCAGTTACTCTGACAGCCTTGGAAACACCATATATTTT,CASSYSDSLGNTIYF
few,NA,TRBV5-8,TRBJ1-5,TGTGCCAGCAGCTTCGACGGGATGGGCAATCAGCCCCAGCATTTT,CASSFDGMGNQPQHF
few,NA,TRBV15,TRBJ1-2,TGTGCCACCAGCAGGCTGAAGGTTAACTATGGCTACACCTTC,CATSRLKVNYGYTF
few,NA,TRBV4-1,TRBJ1-5,TGCGCCAGCAGGCCCCAGCCCCAGCATTTT,CASRPQPQHF
few,NA,TRBV5-6,TRBJ1-1,TGTGCCAGCAGCGACCCCGGGTGGGGGAACACTGAAGCTTTCTTT,CASSDPGWGNTEAFF
NA,NA,TRBV27,TRBJ1-5,TGTGCCAGCAGGACCTCGGGGGGCAATCAGCCCCAGCATTTT,CASRTSGGNQPQHF
few,NA,TRBV20-1,TRBJ1-4,TGCAGTGCTAGACACGCCCCGTGGGGGGAAAGAGAAAAACTGTTTTTT,CSARHAPWGEREKLFF
NA,NA,TRBV4-3,TRBJ1-6,TGCGCCAGCAGCCAAGATGAGGGCAGATCCTATAATTCACCCCTCCACTTT,CASSQDEGRSYNSPLHF
NA,NA,TRBV6-5,TRBJ1-1,TGTGCCAGCGTCAACGCCCGGGGAGGGGAGCAAGCTTTCTTT,CASVNARGGEQAFF
NA,TRBD2,TRBV9,TRBJ2-7,TGTGCCAGCAGCGTAGCTCCGGGGGGGCCCTACGAGCAGTACTTC,CASSVAPGGPYEQYF
NA,NA,TRBV28,TRBJ1-6,TGTGCCAGCAGTTTGCTAGGAACTAATTCACCCCTCCACTTT,CASSLLGTNSPLHF
few,NA,TRBV5-1,TRBJ1-1,TGCGCCAGCAGCTTGCCGGAGGGCCGGGCGGCTGAAGCTTTCTTT,CASSLPEGRAAEAFF
NA,TRBD1,TRBV5-5,TRBJ1-6,TGTGCCAGCAGCTTGGCTGGAGGCAGGGGGGGTTCACCCCTCCACTTT,CASSLAGGRGGSPLHF
few,NA,TRBV2,TRBJ2-5,TGTGCCAGCAGTGGGCGGAGGCAACAAGAGACCCAGTACTTC,CASSGRRQQETQYF
NA,NA,TRBV20-1,TRBJ2-7,TGCAGTGCTAGGCCAAGGGATTTCTACGAGCAGTACTTC,CSARPRDFYEQYF
NA,NA,TRBV15,TRBJ2-1,TGTGCCACCAGCCCGACCTACAATGAGCAGTTCTTC,CATSPTYNEQFF
NA,NA,TRBV7-9,TRBJ2-2,TGTGCCAGCAGCTCACAGGGGAACACCGGGGAGCTGTTTTTT,CASSSQGNTGELFF
NA,NA,TRBV7-9,TRBJ1-1,TGTGCCAGCAGCTCTTTCAGGGTAGGAGCTTTCTTT,CASSSFRVGAFF
NA,TRBD1,TRBV6-6,TRBJ1-3,TGTGCCAGCAGCCCGGGACAGGGGGCTTTCATCTCTGGAAACACCATATATTTT,CASSPGQGAFISGNTIYF
NA,NA,TRBV12-3/TRBV12-4,TRBJ2-3,TGTGCCAGCAGCGTGTGGGACACAGATACGCAGTATTTT,CASSVWDTDTQYF
NA,NA,TRBV6-2/TRBV6-3,TRBJ2-5,TGTGCCAGCACCTACGGGGGTTGGGAGACCCAGTACTTC,CASTYGGWETQYF
NA,NA,TRBV6-2/TRBV6-3,TRBJ2-1,TGTGCCAGCAGTTACTCGAACTGGGGGGCCGGGTTCTTC,CASSYSNWGAGFF
few,TRBD1,TRBV5-1,TRBJ1-6,TGCGCCAGCAGCTCAGCTGGGACAGGGGACTCACCCCTCCACTTT,CASSSAGTGDSPLHF
few,NA,TRBV12-3/TRBV12-4,TRBJ1-6,TGTGCCAGCAGTTTATTTGGAGATGATTCACCCCTCCACTTT,CASSLFGDDSPLHF
few,TRBD1,TRBV7-3,TRBJ2-1,TGTGCCAGCAGCCCCCCAGGGACAGGGGCGAATGAGCAGTTCTTC,CASSPPGTGANEQFF
NA,TRBD2,TRBV28,TRBJ2-5,TGTGCCAGCAGTTTATGGGCGACTAGCGGGGGGGTCCTTCAAGAGACCCAGTACTTC,CASSLWATSGGVLQETQYF
NA,NA,TRBV9,TRBJ1-6,TGTGCCAGCAGCCCATCCTTACAGGGATTCTATAATTCACCCCTCCACTTT,CASSPSLQGFYNSPLHF
NA,TRBD1,TRBV6-5,TRBJ1-5,TGTGCCAGCAGTGCTCGGACGACAGGGATTAATCAGCCCCAGCATTTT,CASSARTTGINQPQHF
NA,NA,TRBV6-2/TRBV6-3,TRBJ2-7,TGTGCCAGCAGCATTAGCCGGGGCACATCCTACGAGCAGTACTTC,CASSISRGTSYEQYF
NA,NA,TRBV4-3,TRBJ1-2,TGCGCCAGCAGCCAGGCCCGGCATTCCTTTAACTATGGCTACACCTTC,CASSQARHSFNYGYTF
NA,NA,TRBV6-1,TRBJ1-3,TGTGCCAGCAGTGGGGGCATACGAAACACCATATATTTT,CASSGGIRNTIYF
few,NA,TRBV6-2/TRBV6-3,TRBJ1-1,TGTGCCAGCAGTTACTCGATGTATAGCGAAAGGAACACTGAAGCTTTCTTT,CASSYSMYSERNTEAFF
many,NA,TRBV6-1,TRBJ1-6,TGTGCCAGCAGTCCCATGAATTCACCCCTCCACTTT,CASSPMNSPLHF
NA,NA,TRBV18,TRBJ1-6,TGTGCCAGCTCACTCGCGACATCCGGATACTATAATTCACCCCTCCACTTT,CASSLATSGYYNSPLHF
NA,TRBD1,TRBV6-2/TRBV6-3,TRBJ2-7,TGTGCCAGCAGTTCGTCCGGGACAGAGAACTACGAGCAGTACTTC,CASSSSGTENYEQYF
NA,NA,TRBV9,TRBJ2-3,TGTGCCAGCAGCTTCGGACAGTCCACAGATACGCAGTATTTT,CASSFGQSTDTQYF
NA,TRBD1,TRBV11-2,TRBJ1-1,TGTGCCAGCAACAGTGGGGACAGCAAGAACACTGAAGCTTTCTTT,CASNSGDSKNTEAFF
NA,NA,TRBV27,TRBJ2-7,TGTGCCAGCAGTTTATCTAAGGACAGCTACGAGCAGTACTTC,CASSLSKDSYEQYF
few,NA,TRBV9,TRBJ2-1,TGTGCCAGCAGCGTAGGCGTCTCGCGAATAGGGAATGAGCAGTTCTTC,CASSVGVSRIGNEQFF
NA,NA,TRBV20-1,TRBJ1-1,TGCAGCGTATCCCTAGGGCCGATGAACACTGAAGCTCTCTTT,CSVSLGPMNTEALF
few,TRBD1,TRBV4-2,TRBJ1-2,TGTGCCAGCAGCCGAGGGGGCGACAACTATGGCTACACCTTC,CASSRGGDNYGYTF
NA,TRBD2,TRBV27,TRBJ2-1,TGTGCCAGCAGTTCCTTCGTACTAGCGGGGAGTGGGAATGAGCAGTTCTTC,CASSSFVLAGSGNEQFF
NA,NA,TRBV7-2,TRBJ1-4,TGTGCCAGCAGCCTCCTAGGACGGCATAATGAAAAACTGTTTTTT,CASSLLGRHNEKLFF
few,TRBD1,TRBV29-1,TRBJ2-3,TGCAGCGTTGGGGTGACAGGGGGAAGCACAGATACGCAGTATTTT,CSVGVTGGSTDTQYF
few,NA,TRBV6-1,TRBJ2-2,TGTGCCAGCAGACTTCCCGGGCCCGCGAACACCGGGGAGCTGTTTTTT,CASRLPGPANTGELFF
NA,TRBD1,TRBV20-1,TRBJ2-1,TGCAGACCGGACAGGGGGAATGAGCAGTTCTTC,CRPDRGNEQFF
NA,NA,TRBV20-1,TRBJ2-5,TGCAGTGCTTTGGAGACCCAGTACTTC,CSALETQYF
NA,TRBD1,TRBV24-1,TRBJ2-5,TGTGCCACCAGTGATCGGACAGGGGTAGAGACCCAGTACTTC,CATSDRTGVETQYF
NA,TRBD1,TRBV4-2,TRBJ2-1,TGTGCCAGCAGCCAAGAGATAAGGGGGCCCTACAATGAGCAGTTCTTC,CASSQEIRGPYNEQFF